This TCR beta chain was captured by sequencing in a study of T-cell reconstitution after alpha-beta-depleted transplantation in children. Overall study findings and caveats: Newly made T cells mostly supplied T-cell counts and diversity one year after transplant.

Library preparation (for TCRbeta) was performed with unique molecular identifiers. TCRdb re-derived calls from the PCR reads in MiXCR, one entry per CDR3 protein. Among more than 75,000 distinct CDR3 sequences listed, 20% to 25% were seen once. Trimming took off 5 bases at V and 4 bases at J, with 21 bases between the two ends. The V gene's germline CDR1 is MNHEY and CDR2 SMNVEV (reference sequence). CDR3 length: 17 residues. In this sample, this clonotype turned up a few times. Its target is unknown. Here the sequenced sample was PBMCs, taken before TCRalphabeta/CD19-depleted stem cell transplant. The V gene is TRBV27, the J gene TRBJ2-1, with a tentative D call TRBD2 (7 bases). The origin of this receptor is a boy aged 2 to 9 with acute lymphoblastic leukemia, due to receive a stem cell transplant. The CDR3 coding sequence is TGTGCCAGCAGTCGGGGCCCTAGCGGAGGGGGGTACAATGAGCAGTTCTTC. Residues: CASSRGPSGGGYNEQFF.